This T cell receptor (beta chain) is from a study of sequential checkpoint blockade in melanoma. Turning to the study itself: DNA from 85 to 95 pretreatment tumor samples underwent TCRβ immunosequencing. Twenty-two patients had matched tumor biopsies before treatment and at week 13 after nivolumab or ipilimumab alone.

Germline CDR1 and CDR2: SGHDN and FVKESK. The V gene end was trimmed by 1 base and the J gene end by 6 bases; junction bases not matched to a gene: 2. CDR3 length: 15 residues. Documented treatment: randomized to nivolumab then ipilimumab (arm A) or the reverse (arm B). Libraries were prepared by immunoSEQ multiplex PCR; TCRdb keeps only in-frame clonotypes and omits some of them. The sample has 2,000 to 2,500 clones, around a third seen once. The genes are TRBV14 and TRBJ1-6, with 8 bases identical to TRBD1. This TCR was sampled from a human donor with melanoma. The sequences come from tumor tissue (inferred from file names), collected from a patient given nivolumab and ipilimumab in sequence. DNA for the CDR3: TGTGCCAGCAGCCAAGGACAGGGGAGTAATTCACCCCTCCACTTT. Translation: CASSQGQGSNSPLHF.